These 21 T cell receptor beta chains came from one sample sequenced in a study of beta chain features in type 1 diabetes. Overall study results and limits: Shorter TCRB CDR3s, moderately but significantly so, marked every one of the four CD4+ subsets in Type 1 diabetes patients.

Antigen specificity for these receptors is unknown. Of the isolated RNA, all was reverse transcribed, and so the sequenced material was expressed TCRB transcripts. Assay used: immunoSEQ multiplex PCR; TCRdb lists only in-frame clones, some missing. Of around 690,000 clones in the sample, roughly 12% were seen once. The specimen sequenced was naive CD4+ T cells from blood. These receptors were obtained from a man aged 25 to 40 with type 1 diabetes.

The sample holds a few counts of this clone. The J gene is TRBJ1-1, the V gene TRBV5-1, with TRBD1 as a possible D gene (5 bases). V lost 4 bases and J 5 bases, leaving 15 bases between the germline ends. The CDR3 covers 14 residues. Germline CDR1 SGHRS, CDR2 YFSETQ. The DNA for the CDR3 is TGCGCCAGCAGCCTGGACACCCGTTTAACTGAAGCTTTCTTT. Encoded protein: CASSLDTRLTEAFF.

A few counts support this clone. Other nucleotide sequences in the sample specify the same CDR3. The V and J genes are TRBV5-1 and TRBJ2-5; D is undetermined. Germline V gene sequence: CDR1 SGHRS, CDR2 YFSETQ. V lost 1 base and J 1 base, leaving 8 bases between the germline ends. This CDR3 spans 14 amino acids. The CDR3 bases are TGCGCCAGCAGCTTGCAAGGACCCCAAGAGACCCAGTACTTC. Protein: CASSLQGPQETQYF.

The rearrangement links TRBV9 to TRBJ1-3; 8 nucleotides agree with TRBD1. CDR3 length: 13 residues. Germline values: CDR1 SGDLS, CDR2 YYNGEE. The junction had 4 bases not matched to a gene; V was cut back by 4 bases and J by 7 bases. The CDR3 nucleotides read TGTGCCAGCAGCCGGACAGGGTTGAACACCATATATTTT. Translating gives CASSRTGLNTIYF.

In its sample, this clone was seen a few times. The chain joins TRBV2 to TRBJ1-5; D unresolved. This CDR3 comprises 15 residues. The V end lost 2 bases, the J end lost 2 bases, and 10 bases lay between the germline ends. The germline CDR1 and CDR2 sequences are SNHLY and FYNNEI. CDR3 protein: CASSEWSLGNQPQHF. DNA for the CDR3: TGTGCCAGCAGTGAATGGTCGTTGGGCAATCAGCCCCAGCATTTT.

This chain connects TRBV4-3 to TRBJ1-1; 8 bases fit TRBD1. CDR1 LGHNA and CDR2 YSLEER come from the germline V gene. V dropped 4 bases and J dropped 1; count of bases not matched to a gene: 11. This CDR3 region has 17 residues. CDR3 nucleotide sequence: TGCGCCAGCAGCCGAGTGCCTACCGGGACAGGGAACACTGAAGCTTTCTTT. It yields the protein CASSRVPTGTGNTEAFF.

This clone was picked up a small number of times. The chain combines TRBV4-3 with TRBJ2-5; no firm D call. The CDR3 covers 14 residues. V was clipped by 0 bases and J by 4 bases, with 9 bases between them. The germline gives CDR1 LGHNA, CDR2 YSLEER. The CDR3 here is CASSQEGVRETQYF. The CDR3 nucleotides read TGCGCCAGCAGCCAAGAGGGTGTTAGAGAGACCCAGTACTTC.

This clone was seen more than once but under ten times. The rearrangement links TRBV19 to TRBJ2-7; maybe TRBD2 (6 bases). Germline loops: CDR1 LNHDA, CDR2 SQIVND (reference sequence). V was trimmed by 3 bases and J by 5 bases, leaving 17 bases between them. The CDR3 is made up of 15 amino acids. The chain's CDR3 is CASSMVSGGGNEQYF. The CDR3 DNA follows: TGTGCCAGTAGTATGGTCTCTGGAGGAGGGAACGAGCAGTACTTC.

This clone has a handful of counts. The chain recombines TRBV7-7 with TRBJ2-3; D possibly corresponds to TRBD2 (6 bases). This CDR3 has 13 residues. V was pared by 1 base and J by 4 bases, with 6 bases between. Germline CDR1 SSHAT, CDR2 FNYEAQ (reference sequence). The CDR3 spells CASSLGLADTQYF. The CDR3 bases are TGTGCCAGCAGCTTAGGACTAGCAGATACGCAGTATTTT.

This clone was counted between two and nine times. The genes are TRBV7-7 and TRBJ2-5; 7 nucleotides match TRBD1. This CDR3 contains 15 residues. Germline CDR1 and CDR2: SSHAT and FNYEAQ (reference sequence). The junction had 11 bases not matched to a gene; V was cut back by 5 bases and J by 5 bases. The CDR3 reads CASSPTGVRSETQYF. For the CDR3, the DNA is TGTGCCAGCAGCCCTACAGGGGTGCGATCGGAGACCCAGTACTTC.

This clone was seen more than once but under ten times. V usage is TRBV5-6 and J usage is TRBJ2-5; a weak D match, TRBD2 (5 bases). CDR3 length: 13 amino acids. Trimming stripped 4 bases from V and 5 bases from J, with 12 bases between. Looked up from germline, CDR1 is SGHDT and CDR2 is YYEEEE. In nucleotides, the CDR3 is TGTGCCAGCAGCCCCGGGAAGCCGGAGACCCAGTACTTC. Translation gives CASSPGKPETQYF.

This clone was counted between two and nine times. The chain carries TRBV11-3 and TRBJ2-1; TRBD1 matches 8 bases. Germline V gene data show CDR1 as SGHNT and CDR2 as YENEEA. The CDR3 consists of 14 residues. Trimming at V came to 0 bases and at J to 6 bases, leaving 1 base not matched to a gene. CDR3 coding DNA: TGTGCCAGCAGCTTAGATGGACAGGGCAATGAGCAGTTCTTC. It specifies CASSLDGQGNEQFF.

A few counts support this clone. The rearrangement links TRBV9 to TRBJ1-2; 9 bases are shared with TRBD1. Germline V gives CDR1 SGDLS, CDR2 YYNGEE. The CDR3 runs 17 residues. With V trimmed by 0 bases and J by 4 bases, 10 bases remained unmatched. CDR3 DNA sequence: TGTGCCAGCAGCGTAGCTACGGCGGGGACAGGGCTCTATGGCTACACCTTC. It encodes CASSVATAGTGLYGYTF.

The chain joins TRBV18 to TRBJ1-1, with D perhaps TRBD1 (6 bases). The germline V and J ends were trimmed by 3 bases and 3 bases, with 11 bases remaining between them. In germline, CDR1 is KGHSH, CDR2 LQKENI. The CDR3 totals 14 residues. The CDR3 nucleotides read TGTGCCAGCTCACCTCAGGGGCTGGACACTGAAGCTTTCTTT. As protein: CASSPQGLDTEAFF.

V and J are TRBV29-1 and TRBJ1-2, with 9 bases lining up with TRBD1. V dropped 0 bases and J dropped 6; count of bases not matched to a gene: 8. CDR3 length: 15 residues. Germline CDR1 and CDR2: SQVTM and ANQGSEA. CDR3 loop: CSVEDRGDRGDGYTF. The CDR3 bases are TGCAGCGTTGAAGATCGAGGCGACAGGGGGGATGGCTACACCTTC.

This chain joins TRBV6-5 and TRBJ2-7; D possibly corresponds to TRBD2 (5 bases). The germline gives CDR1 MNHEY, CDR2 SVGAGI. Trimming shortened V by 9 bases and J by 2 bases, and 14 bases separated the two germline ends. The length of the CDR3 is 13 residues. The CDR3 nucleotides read TGTGCCAGTATACAGAGGGAACCCTACGAGCAGTACTTC. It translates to CASIQREPYEQYF.

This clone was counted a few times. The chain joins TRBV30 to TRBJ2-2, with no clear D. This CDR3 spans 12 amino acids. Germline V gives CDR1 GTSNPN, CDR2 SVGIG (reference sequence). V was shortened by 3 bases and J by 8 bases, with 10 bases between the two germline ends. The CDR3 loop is CAWREKRGELFF. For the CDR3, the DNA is TGTGCCTGGAGGGAGAAAAGGGGGGAGCTGTTTTTT. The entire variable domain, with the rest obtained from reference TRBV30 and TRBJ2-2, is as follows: SQTIHQWPATLVQPVGSPLSLECTVEGTSNPNLYWYRQAAGRGLQLLFYSVGIGQISSEVPQNLSASRPQDRQFILSSKKLLLSDSGFYLCAWREKRGELFFGEGSRLTVL.

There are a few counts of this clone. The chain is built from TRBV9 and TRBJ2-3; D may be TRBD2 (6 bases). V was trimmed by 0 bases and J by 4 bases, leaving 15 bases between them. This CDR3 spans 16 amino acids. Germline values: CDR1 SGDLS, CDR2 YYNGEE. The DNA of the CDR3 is TGTGCCAGCAGCGTAGCTTTAGCGGACCCACCAGATACGCAGTATTTT. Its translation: CASSVALADPPDTQYF.

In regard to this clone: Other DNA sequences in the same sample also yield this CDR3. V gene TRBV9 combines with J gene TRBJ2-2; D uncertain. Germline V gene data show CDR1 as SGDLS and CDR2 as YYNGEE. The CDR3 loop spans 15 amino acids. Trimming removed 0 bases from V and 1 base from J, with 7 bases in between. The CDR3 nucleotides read TGTGCCAGCAGCGTAGTTGCAGGGAACACCGGGGAGCTGTTTTTT. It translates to CASSVVAGNTGELFF.

The CDR3 protein is CASRGQGASTDTQYF. The CDR3 region has the DNA TGCGCCAGCAGAGGACAGGGGGCGAGCACAGATACGCAGTATTTT. The chain is built from TRBV10-2 and TRBJ2-3, with TRBD1 matching over 11 bases. The CDR3 runs to 15 residues. V lost 6 bases to trimming and J lost 0 bases; unmatched junction nucleotides: 2. Germline CDR1 WSHSY, CDR2 SAAADI.

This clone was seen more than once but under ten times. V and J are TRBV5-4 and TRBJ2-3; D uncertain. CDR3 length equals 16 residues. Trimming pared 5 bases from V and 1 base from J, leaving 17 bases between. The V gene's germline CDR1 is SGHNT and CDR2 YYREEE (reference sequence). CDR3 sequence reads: CASSSLVNLGTDTQYF. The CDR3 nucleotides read TGTGCCAGCAGTTCGCTAGTGAACCTCGGCACAGATACGCAGTATTTT.

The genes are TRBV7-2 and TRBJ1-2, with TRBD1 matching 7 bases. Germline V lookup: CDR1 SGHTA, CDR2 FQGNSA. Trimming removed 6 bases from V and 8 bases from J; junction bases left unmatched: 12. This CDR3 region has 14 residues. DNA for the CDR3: TGTGCCAGCAGGCACCTTACAGGGGTACGAGGCTACACCTTC. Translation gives CASRHLTGVRGYTF.